In this sample, the clone carrying this T cell receptor (beta chain) turned up a few times. Its antigen is unidentified. This sample stems from a study of radiation and T cells in renal cell carcinoma. Trimming cost V 0 bases and J 3 bases, with 3 bases left between them. The CDR3 extends over 13 amino acids. From germline, CDR1 is SGHAT and CDR2 FQNNGV. Time point noted: blood 4 weeks post-SBRT, at nephrectomy. The treatment was: 15 Gy SBRT to primary tumor, nephrectomy 4 weeks later. Nephrectomy followed 15 Gy stereotactic body radiation by 4 weeks. Findings and limits, study-wide: From baseline, blood top tumor clonotypes peaked at 2 weeks post-radiation.

Data came from immunoSEQ multiplex PCR; TCRdb stores just in-frame clones and leaves some out. This table holds fewer than 200,000 clones, about 85% found once. The receptor's source is a woman between 45 and 60 years old with renal cell carcinoma. V and J are TRBV11-2 and TRBJ1-5; D is unclear. The material was blood, obtained from a patient whose treatment included radiotherapy and nephrectomy. The DNA for the CDR3 is TGTGCCAGCAGCTTAGATATCAATCAGCCCCAGCATTTT. Its translation is CASSLDINQPQHF.